Listed here are 29 T cell receptor beta chains from one sample, sequenced in a study of blood T cell repertoires in COVID-19. Clones were sequenced by immunoSEQ multiplex PCR, and TCRdb holds only the in-frame ones, with some missing. The sample records about 270,000 clones, approximately 89% being singletons. The specimen was peripheral blood. The receptors originated from a man aged 35 to 55 with active or convalescent COVID-19.

The CDR3 loop reads CATSDLTENYGYTF. The DNA of the CDR3 is TGTGCCACCAGTGATTTGACCGAGAACTATGGCTACACCTTC. This chain connects TRBV24-1 to TRBJ1-2; no definite D call. The CDR3 is 14 amino acids. V was pared by 0 bases and J by 2 bases, with 6 bases between. Germline V lookup: CDR1 KGHDR, CDR2 SFDVKD.

V is TRBV28 and J is TRBJ1-5; TRBD1 aligns across 9 bases. Per germline, CDR1 MDHEN and CDR2 SYDVKM. V trimming: 5 bases; J trimming: 7 bases; junction bases outside the gene matches: 6. The CDR3 length is 14 residues. The CDR3 here is CASSLQGAQQPQHF. The DNA of the CDR3 is TGTGCCAGCAGTCTACAGGGGGCTCAGCAGCCCCAGCATTTT.

V usage is TRBV7-9 and J usage is TRBJ2-6, with a possible D match to TRBD1 (6 bases). The CDR3 extends over 16 amino acids. Trimming removed 7 bases at V and 0 bases at J, with 13 bases between. Germline V gene data show CDR1 as SEHNR and CDR2 as FQNEAQ (reference sequence). The chain's CDR3 is CASKRGSSSGANVLTF. DNA of the CDR3: TGTGCCAGCAAGAGGGGGTCTAGCTCTGGGGCCAACGTCCTGACTTTC. The full variable domain, in which reference TRBV7-9 and TRBJ2-6 provide the parts outside the CDR3, is DTGVSQNPRHKITKRGQNVTFRCDPISEHNRLYWYRQTLGQGPEFLTYFQNEAQLEKSRLLSDRFSAERPKGSFSTLEIQRTEQGDSAMYLCASKRGSSSGANVLTFGAGSRLTVL.

The V call is TRBV19, the J call TRBJ2-6; D perhaps matches TRBD2 (5 bases). The germline V gene has CDR1 LNHDA and CDR2 SQIVND (reference sequence). V lost 8 bases and J 0 bases, leaving 23 bases between the germline ends. The CDR3 covers 19 residues. In DNA, the CDR3 is TGTGCCAGTTTACTAAGAGGGAATAGGGCGAGCTCTGGGGCCAACGTCCTGACTTTC. As protein: CASLLRGNRASSGANVLTF.

This clone is a singleton in its sample. V gene TRBV2 combines with J gene TRBJ2-3, with 13 bases aligning to TRBD2. The CDR3 consists of 14 residues. The V and J ends lost 0 bases and 10 bases, in that order; junction bases with no gene match: 1. CDR1 is SNHLY, CDR2 FYNNEI, per germline. The CDR3 reads CASSEAGTSGAQYF. CDR3 coding DNA: TGTGCCAGCAGTGAAGCAGGGACTAGCGGGGCGCAGTATTTT. The whole variable domain, remainder taken from reference TRBV2 and TRBJ2-3, is EPEVTQTPSHQVTQMGQEVILRCVPISNHLYFYWYRQILGQKVEFLVSFYNNEISEKSEIFDDQFSVERPDGSNFTLKIRSTKLEDSAMYFCASSEAGTSGAQYFGPGTRLTVL.

The V gene is TRBV11-2, the J gene TRBJ2-7; tentative D call: TRBD1 (5 bases). Germline CDR1 is SGHAT and CDR2 is FQNNGV. The CDR3 spans 14 residues. V lost 5 bases and J 6 bases, leaving 17 bases between the germline ends. The CDR3 coding sequence is TGTGCCAGCAGCCTCAGCCCAGGGTTGAGCGAGCAGTACTTC. Protein: CASSLSPGLSEQYF.

The J gene is TRBJ1-2, the V gene TRBV2, with D maybe TRBD1 (6 bases). V was pared by 3 bases and J by 4 bases, with 15 bases between. The CDR3 has 15 amino acids. The germline gives CDR1 SNHLY, CDR2 FYNNEI. CDR3 loop: CASSDPHREGYGYTF. CDR3 bases: TGTGCCAGCAGTGACCCCCACAGGGAGGGCTATGGCTACACCTTC.

The chain uses TRBV28 and TRBJ1-1; a weak D match, TRBD1 (6 bases). The length of the CDR3 is 15 residues. Germline assignment: CDR1 MDHEN and CDR2 SYDVKM. V was pared by 8 bases and J by 5 bases, with 21 bases between. The CDR3 is CASPSRAGAETEAFF. The CDR3 DNA follows: TGTGCCAGCCCGAGCAGGGCGGGGGCGGAAACTGAAGCTTTCTTT.

The rearrangement joins TRBV30 to TRBJ1-1; TRBD1 aligns across 8 bases. This CDR3 contains 15 residues. Per germline, CDR1 GTSNPN and CDR2 SVGIG (reference sequence). V lost 3 bases and J lost 6; bases outside the gene matches: 12. CDR3 nucleotide sequence: TGTGCCTGGAGCGACAACCCCAGGGGGCGGGCTGAAGCTTTCTTT. Encoded protein: CAWSDNPRGRAEAFF.

V is TRBV19 and J is TRBJ1-2, with D perhaps TRBD1 (5 bases). From germline, CDR1 is LNHDA and CDR2 SQIVND (reference sequence). V was trimmed by 6 bases and J by 4 bases, leaving 15 bases between them. The CDR3 consists of 14 residues. CDR3 residues: CASSAGRGGYGYTF. CDR3 sequence (DNA): TGTGCCAGTAGCGCCGGACGGGGGGGCTATGGCTACACCTTC.

V and J are TRBV10-3 and TRBJ2-3; tentative D call: TRBD2 (8 bases). CDR3 length: 13 residues. Germline V gene data show CDR1 as ENHRY and CDR2 as SYGVKD. This CDR3 reads CATREGAEDTQYF. The CDR3 DNA reads TGTGCGACCCGGGAGGGGGCGGAAGATACGCAGTATTTT.

The chain combines TRBV2 with TRBJ2-7; 7 nucleotides line up with TRBD2. CDR1 and CDR2 (germline): SNHLY, FYNNEI. The CDR3 has 15 residues. Germline trimming cut 4 bases from V and 2 bases from J; bases unmatched to any gene: 8. CDR3 in amino acids: CASSGIGEGPYEQYF. CDR3 DNA sequence: TGTGCCAGCAGTGGGATAGGGGAGGGTCCCTACGAGCAGTACTTC.

DNA of the CDR3: TGTGCCAGTAGTCGCTCCGGGACAGGGGGCCGGGAGACCCAGTACTTC. Protein sequence: CASSRSGTGGRETQYF. V is TRBV19 and J is TRBJ2-5; TRBD1 aligns across 12 bases. The CDR3 length is 16 residues. Trimming removed 5 bases from V and 5 bases from J; junction bases left unmatched: 9. Per the germline V gene, CDR1 is LNHDA and CDR2 is SQIVND (reference sequence). Based on the CDR3 plus reference TRBV19 and TRBJ2-5, the full variable domain is DGGITQSPKYLFRKEGQNVTLSCEQNLNHDAMYWYRQDPGQGLRLIYYSQIVNDFQKGDIAEGYSVSREKKESFPLTVTSAQKNPTAFYLCASSRSGTGGRETQYFGPGTRLLVL.

V gene TRBV3-1 (or the pseudogene TRBV3-2) combines with J gene TRBJ1-2, with D hard to call. The CDR3 runs 12 residues. Per germline, CDR1 LGHDT and CDR2 YNNKEL (reference sequence). Trimming shortened V by 2 bases and J by 6 bases, and 7 bases separated the two germline ends. This CDR3 is CASSQLRDGYTF. The DNA for the CDR3 is TGTGCCAGCAGCCAATTACGGGATGGCTACACCTTC.

DNA for the CDR3: TGTGCCAGCAGCTCGTACTACGAGCAGTACTTC. It yields the protein CASSSYYEQYF. V usage is TRBV5-6 and J usage is TRBJ2-7; D ambiguous. The germline V gene has CDR1 SGHDT and CDR2 YYEEEE. V lost 3 bases to trimming and J lost 3 bases, with 4 bases between them. There are 11 residues in the CDR3.

This chain uses TRBV19 with TRBJ1-2; no definite D call. Germline lookup yields CDR1 LNHDA and CDR2 SQIVND (reference sequence). Trimming shortened V by 3 bases and J by 0 bases, and 8 bases separated the two germline ends. The CDR3 spans 14 residues. The CDR3 DNA reads TGTGCCAGTAGTATTGAATTAGCTAACTATGGCTACACCTTC. Encoded protein: CASSIELANYGYTF.

DNA of the CDR3: TGTGCCAGCAAAAATAGCGGGACCGCCGGGGAGCTGTTTTTT. Its translation: CASKNSGTAGELFF. The rearrangement joins TRBV3-1 (or the pseudogene TRBV3-2) to TRBJ2-2; 8 bases match TRBD2. This CDR3 spans 14 amino acids. V dropped 7 bases and J dropped 6; count of bases not matched to a gene: 7. Germline V CDR1 and CDR2: LGHDT, YNNKEL (reference sequence).

This clone was seen only once. J is TRBJ1-1 and V is TRBV5-4, with TRBD1 matching over 7 bases. The CDR3 runs to 13 residues. The germline V gene has CDR1 SGHNT and CDR2 YYREEE (reference sequence). V trimming: 5 bases; J trimming: 5 bases; junction bases outside the gene matches: 6. As DNA, the CDR3 is TGTGCCAGCAGGGCAAACAGGGGAACTGAAGCTTTCTTT. Its translation is CASRANRGTEAFF.

CDR3 bases: TGTGCCACCAGTGATTCCCTTCCAAGCGGGAGGAGCACAGATACGCAGTATTTT. This gives the protein CATSDSLPSGRSTDTQYF. The genes are TRBV24-1 and TRBJ2-3; 9 bases fit TRBD2. Trimming cost V 2 bases and J 0 bases; bases outside gene matches: 8. This CDR3 contains 18 residues. CDR1 is KGHDR, CDR2 SFDVKD, per germline.

The V gene is TRBV7-8, the J gene TRBJ2-1; TRBD2 matches 8 bases. The V segment lost 1 base and the J segment 4 bases; nucleotides outside the gene matches: 6. The V gene's germline CDR1 is SGHVS and CDR2 FQNEAQ. The CDR3 loop spans 16 amino acids. The DNA for the CDR3 is TGTGCCAGCAGCTTAGTGGGACTAGGTGCTTACAATGAGCAGTTCTTC. The encoded protein is CASSLVGLGAYNEQFF.

The J gene is TRBJ2-2, the V gene TRBV4-1; D is possibly TRBD2 (5 bases). V was trimmed by 8 bases and J by 4 bases, leaving 17 bases between them. Germline-derived CDR1 and CDR2 are MGHRA and YSYEKL. The length of the CDR3 is 15 residues. CDR3 DNA sequence: TGCGCCAGCGGACCTTCTGGGGAGTTCACCGGGGAGCTGTTTTTT. Its protein is CASGPSGEFTGELFF.

The CDR3 protein is CASSDLQRSNTGELFF. CDR3 nucleotide sequence: TGTGCCAGCAGCGACCTTCAGCGGTCAAACACCGGGGAGCTGTTTTTT. The rearrangement links TRBV3-1 (or the pseudogene TRBV3-2) to TRBJ2-2; a weak D match, TRBD2 (5 bases). V was clipped by 5 bases and J by 2 bases, with 15 bases between them. The CDR3 length is 16 residues. Germline lookup yields CDR1 LGHDT and CDR2 YNNKEL (reference sequence).

This chain uses TRBV10-3 with TRBJ2-7, with TRBD1 as a possible D gene (5 bases). The V gene lost 7 bases and the J gene lost 4 bases, with 14 bases spanning the gap. CDR1 and CDR2 (germline): ENHRY, SYGVKD. The CDR3 covers 13 residues. This CDR3 is CAIMEGVAYEQYF. In DNA form, the CDR3 reads TGTGCCATCATGGAAGGGGTGGCGTACGAGCAGTACTTC.

The J gene is TRBJ2-5, the V gene TRBV5-1; perhaps TRBD2 as D (6 bases). This CDR3 has 17 residues. The germline V gene has CDR1 SGHRS and CDR2 YFSETQ. The germline V and J ends were trimmed by 0 bases and 0 bases, with 15 bases remaining between them. CDR3 region: CASSLVSGSSYQETQYF. The CDR3 DNA sequence: TGCGCCAGCAGCTTGGTTAGCGGCAGCTCGTACCAAGAGACCCAGTACTTC.

Only one count was recorded for this clone. The V and J genes are TRBV4-1 and TRBJ1-5; D gene uncertain. Trimming shortened V by 5 bases and J by 0 bases, and 8 bases separated the two germline ends. The V gene's germline CDR1 is MGHRA and CDR2 YSYEKL. The CDR3 is 14 amino acids. The CDR3 DNA reads TGCGCCAGCAGCACACACGCTAGCAATCAGCCCCAGCATTTT. Its translation is CASSTHASNQPQHF.

This chain joins TRBV9 and TRBJ1-1; no reliable D call. Trimming took off 3 bases at V and 2 bases at J, with 11 bases between the two ends. The length of the CDR3 is 14 residues. Germline-derived CDR1 and CDR2 are SGDLS and YYNGEE. The DNA for the CDR3 is TGTGCCAGCAGCGACCCAACACCTAACACTGAAGCTTTCTTT. As protein: CASSDPTPNTEAFF.

The chain recombines TRBV18 with TRBJ1-2; 7 bases are shared with TRBD1. CDR1 is KGHSH and CDR2 is LQKENI in the germline V gene. V lost 3 bases, J lost 6 bases, and 7 bases stayed unmatched. There are 14 residues in the CDR3. The CDR3 DNA reads TGTGCCAGCTCACCCTATACAGGGGATAATGGCTACACCTTC. Translated, it gives CASSPYTGDNGYTF.

Comments on this clone: Other DNA sequences in the sample encode the same CDR3. The chain has TRBV5-1 and TRBJ1-4, with 8 bases aligning to TRBD1. The trim removed 7 bases at V and 5 bases at J, leaving 7 bases unmatched. This CDR3 comprises 14 residues. In germline, CDR1 is SGHRS, CDR2 YFSETQ. The CDR3 here is CASRSGTGNEKLFF. CDR3 nucleotides: TGCGCCAGCCGTTCCGGGACAGGCAATGAAAAACTGTTTTTT.

This clone was counted a single time. V and J are TRBV30 and TRBJ2-1; 7 nucleotides agree with TRBD2. The CDR3 is made up of 15 amino acids. Germline CDR1 is GTSNPN and CDR2 is SVGIG (reference sequence). V shed 5 bases and J 0 bases; nucleotides not matched to a gene: 7. This CDR3 is CAWEAGTSSYNEQFF. The CDR3 DNA reads as TGTGCCTGGGAAGCGGGGACCAGCTCCTACAATGAGCAGTTCTTC.